Described below is a single T cell receptor beta chain sequence and its context. The V gene's germline CDR1 is SNHLY and CDR2 FYNNEI. The length of the CDR3 is 15 residues. Trimming left V 3 bases short and J 0 bases short, with 12 bases between. This table comes from immunoSEQ multiplex PCR, and its TCRdb copy is limited to in-frame clones, with some not included. The profile shows under 95,000 clones, 94% of them singletons. This specimen comes from a study of T cell changes during pregnancy in multiple sclerosis. Sequenced material: peripheral blood, taken in the second trimester of pregnancy. The TCR comes from a female donor in good health, enrolled as a control in a pregnancy study. The J gene is TRBJ2-7, the V gene TRBV2; the D gene is possibly TRBD1 (5 bases). The CDR3 DNA is TGTGCCAGCAGTGACTCACAGGCATTCTCCTACGAGCAGTACTTC. Protein sequence: CASSDSQAFSYEQYF.